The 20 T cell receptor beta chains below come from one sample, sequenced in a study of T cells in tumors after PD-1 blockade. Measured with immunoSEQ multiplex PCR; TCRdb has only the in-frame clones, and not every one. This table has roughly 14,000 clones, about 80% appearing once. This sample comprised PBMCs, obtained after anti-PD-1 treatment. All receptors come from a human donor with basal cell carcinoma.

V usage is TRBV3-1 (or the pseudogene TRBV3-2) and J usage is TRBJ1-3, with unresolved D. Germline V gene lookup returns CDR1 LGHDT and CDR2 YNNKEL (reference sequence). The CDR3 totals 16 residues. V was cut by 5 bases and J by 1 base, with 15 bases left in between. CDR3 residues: CASSALGTTSGNTIYF. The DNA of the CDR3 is TGTGCCAGCAGCGCCCTCGGTACCACATCTGGAAACACCATATATTTT.

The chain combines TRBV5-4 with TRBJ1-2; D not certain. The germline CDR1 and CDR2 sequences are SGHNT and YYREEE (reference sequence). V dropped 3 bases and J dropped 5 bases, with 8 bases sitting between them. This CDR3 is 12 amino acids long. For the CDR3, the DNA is TGTGCCAGCAGCTCCCCGGAATATGGCTACACCTTC. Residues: CASSSPEYGYTF.

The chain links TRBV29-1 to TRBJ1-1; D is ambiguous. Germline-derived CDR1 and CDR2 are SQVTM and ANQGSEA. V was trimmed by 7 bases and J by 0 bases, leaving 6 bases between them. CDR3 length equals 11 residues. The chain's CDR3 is CSASMNTEAFF. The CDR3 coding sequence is TGCAGCGCTTCCATGAACACTGAAGCTTTCTTT.

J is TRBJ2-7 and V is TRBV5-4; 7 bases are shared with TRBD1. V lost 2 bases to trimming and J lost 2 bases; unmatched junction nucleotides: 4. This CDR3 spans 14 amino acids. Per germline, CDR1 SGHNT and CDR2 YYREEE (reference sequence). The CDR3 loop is CASSFGQETYEQYF. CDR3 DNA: TGTGCCAGCAGCTTCGGACAGGAGACCTACGAGCAGTACTTC. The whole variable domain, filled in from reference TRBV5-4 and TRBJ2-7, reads ETGVTQSPTHLIKTRGQQVTLRCSSQSGHNTVSWYQQALGQGPQFIFQYYREEENGRGNFPPRFSGLQFPNYSSELNVNALELDDSALYLCASSFGQETYEQYFGPGTRLTVT.

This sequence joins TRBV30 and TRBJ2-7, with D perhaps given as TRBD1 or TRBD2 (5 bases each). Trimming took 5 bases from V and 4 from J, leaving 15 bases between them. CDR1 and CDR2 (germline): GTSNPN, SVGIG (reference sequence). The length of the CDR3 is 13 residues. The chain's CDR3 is CAWAADTVYEQYF. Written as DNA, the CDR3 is TGTGCCTGGGCAGCGGACACCGTTTACGAGCAGTACTTC. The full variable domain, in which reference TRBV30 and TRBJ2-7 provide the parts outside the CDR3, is SQTIHQWPATLVQPVGSPLSLECTVEGTSNPNLYWYRQAAGRGLQLLFYSVGIGQISSEVPQNLSASRPQDRQFILSSKKLLLSDSGFYLCAWAADTVYEQYFGPGTRLTVT.

For the CDR3, the DNA is TGTGCCAGAAGCTTCCGACAGGGATCATTGAACACCGGGGAGCTGTTTTTT. This encodes CARSFRQGSLNTGELFF. The rearrangement joins TRBV5-3 to TRBJ2-2; 7 bases are a match to TRBD1. TRBV5-3 is treated as an ORF (open reading frame) with a function not yet certain. The CDR3 extends over 17 amino acids. The junction had 8 bases not matched to a gene; V was cut back by 2 bases and J by 1 base.

The CDR3 region is CASRGLAGNSGANVLTF. In DNA, the CDR3 is TGTGCCAGTAGAGGACTAGCGGGCAACTCTGGGGCCAACGTCCTGACTTTC. The V and J genes are TRBV19 and TRBJ2-6; TRBD2 matches 11 bases. The J segment lost 0 bases and the V segment lost 6 bases, leaving 4 bases of the junction unmatched. The length of the CDR3 is 17 residues. CDR1 LNHDA and CDR2 SQIVND come from the germline V gene (reference sequence).

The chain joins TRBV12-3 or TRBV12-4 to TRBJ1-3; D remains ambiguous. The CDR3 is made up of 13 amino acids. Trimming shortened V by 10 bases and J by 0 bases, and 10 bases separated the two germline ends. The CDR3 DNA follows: TGTGCCAACCGACGAGCCTCTGGAAACACCATATATTTT. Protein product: CANRRASGNTIYF.

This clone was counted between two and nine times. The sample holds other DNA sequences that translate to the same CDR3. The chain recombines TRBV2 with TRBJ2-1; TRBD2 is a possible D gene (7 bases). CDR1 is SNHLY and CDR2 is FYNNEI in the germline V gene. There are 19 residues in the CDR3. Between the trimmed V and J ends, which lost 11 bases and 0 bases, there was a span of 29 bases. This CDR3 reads CAPSDGGAGEGSSYNEQFF. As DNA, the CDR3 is TGTGCCCCCAGTGATGGGGGGGCGGGGGAGGGGAGCTCCTACAATGAGCAGTTCTTC.

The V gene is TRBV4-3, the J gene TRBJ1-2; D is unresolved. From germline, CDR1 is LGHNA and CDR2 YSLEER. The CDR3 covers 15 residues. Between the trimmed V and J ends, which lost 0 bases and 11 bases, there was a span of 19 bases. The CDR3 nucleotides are TGCGCCAGCAGCCAAGATGTTTCCCCGGGAGTACTTTACACCTTC. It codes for CASSQDVSPGVLYTF.

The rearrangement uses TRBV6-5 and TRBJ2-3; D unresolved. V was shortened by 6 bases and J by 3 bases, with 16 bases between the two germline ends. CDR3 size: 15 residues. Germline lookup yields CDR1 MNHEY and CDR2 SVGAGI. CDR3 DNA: TGTGCCAGCAGCCCCGGCCTTGGCTTGACAGATACGCAGTATTTT. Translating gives CASSPGLGLTDTQYF.

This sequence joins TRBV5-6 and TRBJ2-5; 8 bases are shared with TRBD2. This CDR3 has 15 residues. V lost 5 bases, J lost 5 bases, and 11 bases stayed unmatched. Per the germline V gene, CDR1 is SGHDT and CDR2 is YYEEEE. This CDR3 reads CASSAPRREAETQYF. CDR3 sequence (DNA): TGTGCCAGCAGTGCCCCAAGGCGGGAGGCTGAGACCCAGTACTTC.

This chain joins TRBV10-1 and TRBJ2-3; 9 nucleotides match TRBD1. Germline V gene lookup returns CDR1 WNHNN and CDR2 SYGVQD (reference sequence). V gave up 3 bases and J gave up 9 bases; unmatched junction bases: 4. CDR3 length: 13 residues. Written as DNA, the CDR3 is TGCGCCAGCAGTGACCAGACAGGGGGAACGCAGTATTTT. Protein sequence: CASSDQTGGTQYF.

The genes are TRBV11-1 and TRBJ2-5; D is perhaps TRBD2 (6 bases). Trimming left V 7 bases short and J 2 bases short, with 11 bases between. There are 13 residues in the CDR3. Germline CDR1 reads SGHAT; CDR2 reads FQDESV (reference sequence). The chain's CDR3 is CASIGTLQETQYF. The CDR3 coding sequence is TGTGCCAGCATCGGGACTCTACAAGAGACCCAGTACTTC.

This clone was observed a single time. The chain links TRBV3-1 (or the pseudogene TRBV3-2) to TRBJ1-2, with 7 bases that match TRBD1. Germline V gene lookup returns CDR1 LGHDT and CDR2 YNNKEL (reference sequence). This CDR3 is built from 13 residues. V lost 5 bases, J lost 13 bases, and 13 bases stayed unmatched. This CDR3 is CASSARIHRGTTF. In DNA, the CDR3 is TGTGCCAGCAGCGCCAGGATTCACAGGGGTACCACCTTC.

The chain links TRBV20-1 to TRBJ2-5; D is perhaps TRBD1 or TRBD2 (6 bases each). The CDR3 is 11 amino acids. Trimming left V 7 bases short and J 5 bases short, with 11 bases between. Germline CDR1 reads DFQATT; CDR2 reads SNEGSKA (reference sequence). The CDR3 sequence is CSGGAGETQYF. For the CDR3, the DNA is TGCAGTGGGGGGGCCGGTGAGACCCAGTACTTC.

The CDR3 protein is CASSLLGVTEAFF. CDR3 nucleotides: TGTGCCAGCAGTTTACTGGGGGTTACTGAAGCTTTCTTT. V gene TRBV12-3 or TRBV12-4 combines with J gene TRBJ1-1, with D possibly matching TRBD1 (5 bases). Trimming left V 2 bases short and J 5 bases short, with 9 bases between. This CDR3 has 13 residues.

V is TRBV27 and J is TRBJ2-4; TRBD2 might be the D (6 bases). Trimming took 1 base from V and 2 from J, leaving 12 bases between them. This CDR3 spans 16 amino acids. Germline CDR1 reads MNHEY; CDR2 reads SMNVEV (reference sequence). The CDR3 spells CASSLWRETSKNIQYF. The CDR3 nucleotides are TGTGCCAGCAGTTTATGGAGGGAAACGTCCAAAAACATTCAGTACTTC.

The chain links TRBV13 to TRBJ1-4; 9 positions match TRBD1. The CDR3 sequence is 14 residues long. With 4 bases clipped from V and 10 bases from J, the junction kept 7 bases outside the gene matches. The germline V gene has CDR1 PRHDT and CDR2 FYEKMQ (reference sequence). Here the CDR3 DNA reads TGTGCCAGCAGCTCCACAGGGGGCGAGGGAAAACTGTTTTTT. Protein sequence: CASSSTGGEGKLFF.

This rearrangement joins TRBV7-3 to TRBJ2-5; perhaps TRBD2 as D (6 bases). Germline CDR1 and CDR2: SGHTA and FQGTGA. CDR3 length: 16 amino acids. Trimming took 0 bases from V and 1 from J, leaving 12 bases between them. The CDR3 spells CASSLTGTGAQETQYF. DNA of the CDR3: TGTGCCAGCAGCTTAACAGGGACTGGAGCCCAAGAGACCCAGTACTTC.